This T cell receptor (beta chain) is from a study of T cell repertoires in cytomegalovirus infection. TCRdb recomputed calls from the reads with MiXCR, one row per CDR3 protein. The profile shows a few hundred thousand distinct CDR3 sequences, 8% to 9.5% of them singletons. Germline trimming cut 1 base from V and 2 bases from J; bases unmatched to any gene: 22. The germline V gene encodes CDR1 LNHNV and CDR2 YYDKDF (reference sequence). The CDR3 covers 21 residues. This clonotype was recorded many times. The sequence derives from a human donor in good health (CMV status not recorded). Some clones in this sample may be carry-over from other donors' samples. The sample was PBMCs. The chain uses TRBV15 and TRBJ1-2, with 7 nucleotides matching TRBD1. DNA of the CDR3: TGTGCCACCAGCAGAGTACCCCTAATGGGACACACAGGGGCCGAAAACTATGGCTACACCTTC. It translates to CATSRVPLMGHTGAENYGYTF.